The 11 T cell receptor beta chains below all came from one sample that was sequenced in a study of T-cell memory formation after mild COVID-19. TCRdb independently ran MiXCR on the 5' RACE reads; one entry per CDR3 protein. The table lists roughly 450,000 distinct CDR3 sequences, roughly 18% of them singletons. The sequencing sample was made of PBMCs or a T cell subset sorted from them (not recorded which). All receptors derive from an adult woman who had mild COVID-19 (a few samples of this study predate the infection). Cell type and time point are not known.

V gene TRBV7-6 combines with J gene TRBJ1-2; D not certain. The V end lost 1 base, the J end lost 4 bases, and 10 bases lay between the germline ends. Germline CDR1 and CDR2: SGHVS and FNYEAQ. This CDR3 has 14 residues. The CDR3 region has the DNA TGTGCCAGCAGCTTAGGAGACGGCTTCTATGGCTACACCTTC. Amino acid sequence: CASSLGDGFYGYTF.

This clonotype was detected only a few times. V is TRBV6-2 or TRBV6-3 and J is TRBJ1-6, with no clear D. The CDR3 extends over 14 amino acids. Trimming took off 4 bases at V and 6 bases at J, with 10 bases between the two ends. In germline, CDR1 is MNHEY, CDR2 SVGEGT. CDR3 protein: CASSSWVGNSPLHF. DNA for the CDR3: TGTGCCAGCAGTTCCTGGGTGGGTAATTCACCCCTCCACTTT.

This clonotype was detected ten times or more. Germline and junction disagree at one end, which may indicate a read error. V usage is TRBV7-6 and J usage is TRBJ2-1; tentative D call: TRBD2 (6 bases). There are 12 residues in the CDR3. Looked up from germline, CDR1 is SGHVS and CDR2 is FNYEAQ. The CDR3 DNA is TGCGCCAGCAGCTTGGGGGGAGATGAGCAGTTCTTC. Its translation is CASSLGGDEQFF.

The chain employs TRBV24-1 and TRBJ2-5, with D possibly TRBD1 on 5 matching bases. Germline-derived CDR1 and CDR2 are KGHDR and SFDVKD. V gave up 5 bases and J gave up 0 bases, with 9 bases separating them. CDR3 length equals 14 residues. In nucleotides, the CDR3 is TGTGCCACCAGTGCTCCAGGGAACCAAGAGACCCAGTACTTC. As protein: CATSAPGNQETQYF.

In its sample, this clonotype was seen a few times. The chain links TRBV11-3 to TRBJ2-5, with 9 nucleotides matching TRBD2. V dropped 5 bases and J dropped 3; count of bases not matched to a gene: 10. The CDR3 contains 16 residues. Germline-derived CDR1 and CDR2 are SGHNT and YENEEA. The CDR3 DNA sequence: TGTGCCAGCAGCCCCCGTGATAGCGGGAGAAAAGAGACCCAGTACTTC. Translating it yields CASSPRDSGRKETQYF.

This clonotype was counted only a few times. CDR3 nucleotides: TGTGCCAGCAGTCCAAAGCCCCAGCAGGGGAGCTCTGGGGCCAACGTCCTGACTTTC. Protein sequence: CASSPKPQQGSSGANVLTF. The V and J genes are TRBV27 and TRBJ2-6, with D possibly matching TRBD1 (6 bases). Germline V gene lookup returns CDR1 MNHEY and CDR2 SMNVEV (reference sequence). Trimming removed 5 bases at V and 0 bases at J, with 20 bases between. The CDR3 is 19 residues long.

This clonotype appeared a few times. The chain employs TRBV12-3 or TRBV12-4 and TRBJ2-2; no definite D call. The CDR3 is 13 residues long. V shed 2 bases and J shed 4 bases, with 5 bases lying between them. The CDR3 reads CASSLPSTGELFF. The CDR3 nucleotides are TGTGCCAGCAGTTTACCGAGCACCGGGGAGCTGTTTTTT.

In this sample, this clonotype turned up a few times. This rearrangement joins TRBV4-1 to TRBJ2-3; the match to TRBD2 covers 13 bases. Germline trimming cut 4 bases from V and 0 bases from J; bases unmatched to any gene: 4. Germline V CDR1 and CDR2: MGHRA, YSYEKL. This CDR3 is 17 amino acids long. CDR3 in DNA: TGCGCCAGCAGCCCGGGGGGACTAGCGGGAAGCACAGATACGCAGTATTTT. It yields the protein CASSPGGLAGSTDTQYF.

Ten or more counts support this clonotype. The chain carries TRBV5-1 and TRBJ2-1, with 7 bases aligning to TRBD1. Germline CDR1 and CDR2: SGHRS and YFSETQ. The V segment lost 0 bases and the J segment 2 bases; nucleotides outside the gene matches: 2. The CDR3 contains 15 residues. The CDR3 here is CASSLEGATYNEQFF. The CDR3 DNA sequence: TGCGCCAGCAGCTTGGAGGGGGCGACCTACAATGAGCAGTTCTTC.

This clonotype was detected only a few times. The chain is built from TRBV12-3 or TRBV12-4 and TRBJ1-2; D possibly corresponds to TRBD1 (5 bases). The CDR3 has 20 residues. The germline V and J ends were trimmed by 5 bases and 0 bases, with 28 bases remaining between them. CDR3 in amino acids: CASSRHPLPGGGATNYGYTF. The CDR3 DNA sequence: TGTGCCAGCAGTCGACATCCCCTCCCCGGGGGGGGTGCGACTAACTATGGCTACACCTTC.

This clonotype appeared a few times. This sequence joins TRBV4-2 and TRBJ1-5; D uncertain. The CDR3 sequence is 16 residues long. V gave up 4 bases and J gave up 0 bases, with 13 bases separating them. Germline assignment: CDR1 LGHNA and CDR2 YNFKEQ. CDR3: CASSPAAGPSNQPQHF. The CDR3 nucleotides read TGTGCCAGCAGCCCAGCTGCGGGCCCTAGCAATCAGCCCCAGCATTTT.